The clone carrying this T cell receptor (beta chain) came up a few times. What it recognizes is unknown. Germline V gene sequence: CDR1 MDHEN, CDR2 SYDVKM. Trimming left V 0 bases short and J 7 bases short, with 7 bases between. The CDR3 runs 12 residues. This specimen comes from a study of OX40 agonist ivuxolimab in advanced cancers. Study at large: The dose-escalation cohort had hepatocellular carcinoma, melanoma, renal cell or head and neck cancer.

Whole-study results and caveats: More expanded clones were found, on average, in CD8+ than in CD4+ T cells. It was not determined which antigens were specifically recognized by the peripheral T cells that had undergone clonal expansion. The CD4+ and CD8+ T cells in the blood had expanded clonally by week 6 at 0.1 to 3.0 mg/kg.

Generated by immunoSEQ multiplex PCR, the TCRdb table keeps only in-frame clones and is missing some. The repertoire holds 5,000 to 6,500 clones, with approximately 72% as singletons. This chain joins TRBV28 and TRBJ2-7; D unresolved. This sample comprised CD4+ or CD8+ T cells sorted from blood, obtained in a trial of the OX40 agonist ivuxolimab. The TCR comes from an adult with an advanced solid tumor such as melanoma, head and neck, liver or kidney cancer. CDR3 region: CASSLWESEQYF. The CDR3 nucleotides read TGTGCCAGCAGTTTATGGGAGTCGGAGCAGTACTTC.